Listed here is a single TCR beta chain. Its target is not known. A multiplex PCR was run with 60 Vbeta primers and 13 Jbeta primers. The assay was immunoSEQ multiplex PCR, and TCRdb's table has in-frame clones only and misses some. Among roughly 120,000 clones listed, about 80% were seen once. CDR3 length: 15 amino acids. The germline V gene has CDR1 LNHDA and CDR2 SQIVND (reference sequence). Trimming removed 6 bases from V and 2 bases from J, with 17 bases in between. This sample is part of a study of cytomegalovirus exposure and HLA in healthy donors. Study outcomes and limitations: A classifier reportedly called cytomegalovirus status with high sensitivity and specificity. In a later analysis, an Asian-associated ancestry cluster reportedly showed fewer N-insertions than the roughly 690-donor mean.

The origin of this receptor is a human donor in good health. Sequencing used PBMCs. The chain joins TRBV19 to TRBJ2-7; the D gene is possibly TRBD1 (6 bases). CDR3: CASSNPGVTTYEQYF. The CDR3 coding sequence is TGTGCCAGTAGCAACCCAGGGGTCACGACCTACGAGCAGTACTTC. The full variable domain, with the rest looked up from reference TRBV19 and TRBJ2-7, is DGGITQSPKYLFRKEGQNVTLSCEQNLNHDAMYWYRQDPGQGLRLIYYSQIVNDFQKGDIAEGYSVSREKKESFPLTVTSAQKNPTAFYLCASSNPGVTTYEQYFGPGTRLTVT.